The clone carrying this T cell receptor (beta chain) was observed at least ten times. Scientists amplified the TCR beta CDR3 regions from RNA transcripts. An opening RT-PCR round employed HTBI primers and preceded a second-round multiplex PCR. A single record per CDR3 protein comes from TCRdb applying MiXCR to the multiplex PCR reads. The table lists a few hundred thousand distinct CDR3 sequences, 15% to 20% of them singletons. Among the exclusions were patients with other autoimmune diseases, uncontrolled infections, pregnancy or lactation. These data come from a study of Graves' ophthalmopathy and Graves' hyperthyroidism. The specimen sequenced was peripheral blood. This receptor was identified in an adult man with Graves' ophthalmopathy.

This CDR3 reads CASSYTSGPAYGYTF. CDR3 in DNA: TGTGCCAGCAGTTACACCTCCGGGCCAGCCTATGGCTACACCTTC. The rearrangement joins TRBV6-5 to TRBJ1-2; D unresolved. Per germline, CDR1 MNHEY and CDR2 SVGAGI. The ends were cut back, 2 bases at V and 4 bases at J, with 14 bases in the middle. This CDR3 spans 15 amino acids.